This TCR beta chain was retrieved from a study of blood T cell repertoires in COVID-19. Looking at the study overall: The study drew acute and convalescent COVID-19 samples from the United States, Italy and Spain.

Profiled with immunoSEQ multiplex PCR; TCRdb holds only in-frame clones, not every one. The top ten hold 9.4% of the sample, which has roughly 100,000 clones, around 81% seen once. The CDR3 is 15 residues long. Germline CDR1 reads SGHRS; CDR2 reads YFSETQ. V dropped 2 bases and J dropped 0; count of bases not matched to a gene: 1. Sequenced material: peripheral blood. The clonotype was recovered from an older woman with acute or convalescent COVID-19. The chain links TRBV5-1 to TRBJ2-2; 7 bases match TRBD1. The CDR3 region is CASSLGGSNTGELFF. The CDR3 nucleotides read TGCGCCAGCAGCTTAGGGGGCTCGAACACCGGGGAGCTGTTTTTT.